The source of this TCR beta chain is a study of blood T cell repertoires in COVID-19. This CDR3 is 15 amino acids long. The V gene's germline CDR1 is SGHAT and CDR2 FQNNGV. The V end was cut by 0 bases, the J end by 6 bases, with 14 bases between. As processed by the authors: Using reference gene primer amplification, nucleated cell counts were estimated. TCRdb's table, derived via immunoSEQ multiplex PCR, lists solely in-frame clones and lacks some. V, J and clone size are taken as reported in that table, and D and trimming were inferred from the DNA itself. The sample records some 40,000 clones, around 82% being singletons.

The sequenced material came from peripheral blood. The chain joins TRBV11-2 to TRBJ1-2; D not resolved. The TCR was taken from a man aged 65 to 79 with acute or convalescent COVID-19. DNA for the CDR3: TGTGCCAGCAGCTTAGAGGGCGCGCGGGTACATGGCTACACCTTC. It is translated as CASSLEGARVHGYTF.